This is a list of T cell receptor beta chains from one sample in a study of T-cell reconstitution after alpha-beta-depleted transplantation in children. TCRdb re-derived calls from the PCR reads in MiXCR, one entry per CDR3 protein. The sample yields 55,000 to 70,000 distinct CDR3 sequences, approximately 10% seen once. The sample consisted of PBMCs, taken before TCRalphabeta/CD19-depleted stem cell transplant. Source of these receptors: a boy aged 5-17 years with acute myeloid leukemia, due to receive a stem cell transplant. Each CDR3 is given with its conserved first and last residue. A D gene is named only where the DNA matches it firmly. Size tells how often a clone was seen (once, few, many) or the class of an expanded clone, and some rows leave it out.

d_call j_call v_call clone_size cdr3_nt cdr3_aa
NA TRBJ1-1 TRBV28 many TGTGCCAGCAGAAATGTGGGTGAAGCTTTCTTT CASRNVGEAFF
NA TRBJ1-6 TRBV7-9 NA TGTGCCAGCAGCCAACAAGGGGGTTGGAATTCACCCCTCCACTTT CASSQQGGWNSPLHF
NA TRBJ1-5 TRBV7-2 many TGTGCCAGCAGCTTAGTTACAGGGATTATGGAGCCCCAGCATTTT CASSLVTGIMEPQHF
NA TRBJ1-5 TRBV5-1 many TGCGCCAGCAGCTTGGCGGGTATTCTGAATCAGCCCCAGCATTTT CASSLAGILNQPQHF
NA TRBJ1-1 TRBV27 many TGTGCCAGCAGTTCGGGGGGAGGTAAGGACACTGAAGCTTTCTTT CASSSGGGKDTEAFF
TRBD2 TRBJ2-5 TRBV12-3/TRBV12-4 many TGTGCCAGCAGTCCCCCCGGGAGGGGGCAAGAGACCCAGTACTTC CASSPPGRGQETQYF
TRBD2 TRBJ2-1 TRBV12-3/TRBV12-4 many TGTGCCAGCAGTTCAGGAGTCCTAGCGGGGAATGAGCAGTTCTTC CASSSGVLAGNEQFF
NA TRBJ2-5 TRBV5-1 many TGCGCCAGCAGCTTGGCGGGTTTTGAAGAGACCCAGTACTTC CASSLAGFEETQYF
TRBD2 TRBJ2-7 TRBV7-9 many TGTGCCAGCAGCTTTCTAGCGGGAGGACCGTACGAGCAGTACTTC CASSFLAGGPYEQYF
NA TRBJ1-2 TRBV10-2 NA TGCGCCAGCAGGGAGGGGTTTACTAACTATGGCTACACCTTC CASREGFTNYGYTF
NA TRBJ2-7 TRBV20-1 many TGCAGTGCTAGAGATCCAACGGGAGTAGGGTACGAGCAGTACTTC CSARDPTGVGYEQYF
TRBD1 TRBJ1-6 TRBV30 NA TGTGCCTGGAGTGTCCGAGACAGGGGGCTTTCACCCCTCCACTTT CAWSVRDRGLSPLHF
NA TRBJ1-2 TRBV20-1 many TGCAGTGCTAGAGATCACGGGGGGCCGGCAGGTTATGGCTACACCTTC CSARDHGGPAGYGYTF
TRBD1 TRBJ1-1 TRBV11-1 NA TGTGCCAGCAGCCGACAGGGGGCGATGAACACTGAAGCTTTCTTT CASSRQGAMNTEAFF
TRBD1 TRBJ1-1 TRBV5-1 many TGCGCCAGCAGCCTAGGGACAGGGGGCGTCGACACTGAAGCTTTCTTT CASSLGTGGVDTEAFF
TRBD1 TRBJ1-1 TRBV12-3/TRBV12-4 many TGTGCCAGCAGTCCGGGACAGATGAACACTGAAGCTTTCTTT CASSPGQMNTEAFF
NA TRBJ2-3 TRBV4-2 many TGTGCCAGCAAATTTTTTGGGACAGATACGCAGTATTTT CASKFFGTDTQYF
TRBD2 TRBJ2-7 TRBV3-1 many TGTGCCAGCAGCCAAGAGCTAGCGGGAGGGTACTACGAGCAGTACTTC CASSQELAGGYYEQYF
TRBD1 TRBJ1-1 TRBV28 NA TGTGCCAGCAGTCAGACAGGGGGGGGGACTGAAGCTTTCTTT CASSQTGGGTEAFF
NA TRBJ2-2 TRBV5-1 many TGCGCCAGCAGCTTGATAGTAGCGACGAACACCGGGGAGCTGTTTTTT CASSLIVATNTGELFF
NA TRBJ2-1 TRBV12-3/TRBV12-4 many TGTGCCAGCAGTTTGTCGCATGAGCAGTTCTTC CASSLSHEQFF
NA TRBJ2-2 TRBV5-5 NA TGTGCCAGCAGCACGGGACTGTTGAACACCGGGGAGCTGTTTTTT CASSTGLLNTGELFF
NA TRBJ2-2 TRBV30 many TGTGCCTGGAGTGCCAGCCCACACACCGGGGAGCTGTTTTTT CAWSASPHTGELFF
TRBD1 TRBJ1-1 TRBV12-3/TRBV12-4 many TGTGCCAGCAGGAGAGGGACAGCTACCGAAGCTTTCTTT CASRRGTATEAFF
TRBD2 TRBJ2-1 TRBV11-2 many TGTGCCAGCAGCTCCAGACTAGCCCGGGGCAATGAGCAGTTCTTC CASSSRLARGNEQFF
TRBD2 TRBJ2-1 TRBV11-3 many TGTGCCAGCAGCTCCCGGACTAGCGGGAGCTCCTACAATGAGCAGTTCTTC CASSSRTSGSSYNEQFF
TRBD1 TRBJ2-1 TRBV13 many TGTGCCAGCAGCCTGGGGACAGGGGGCGCGGTTTCCAATGAGCAGTTCTTC CASSLGTGGAVSNEQFF
NA TRBJ1-1 TRBV10-3 many TGTGCCATCAGTGAATGGGGGGAAGGCACTGAAGCTTTCTTT CAISEWGEGTEAFF
NA TRBJ2-1 TRBV5-5 many TGTGCCAGCAGCTTGGGACCGATCTCCAATGAGCAGTTCTTC CASSLGPISNEQFF
TRBD2 TRBJ2-1 TRBV29-1 few TGCAGCGTTGAGCGAACTAGCGGGGGGGCCAATGAGCAGTTCTTC CSVERTSGGANEQFF
TRBD2 TRBJ2-2 TRBV15 many TGTGCCACCAGCAGGAGGGGACTAGTTCCTGTAAGGGAGCTGTTTTTT CATSRRGLVPVRELFF
TRBD1 TRBJ2-3 TRBV5-1 NA TGCGCCAGCAGCTTGACAGGGGGCACGACAGATACGCAGTATTTT CASSLTGGTTDTQYF
TRBD1 TRBJ2-1 TRBV27 many TGTGCCAGCAGTTCGTCCGGGACAGCCTACAATGAGCAGTTCTTC CASSSSGTAYNEQFF
TRBD1 TRBJ1-5 TRBV10-3 many TGTGCCATCAGGGAAGGGGGCCACGGTCAGCCCCAGCATTTT CAIREGGHGQPQHF
TRBD2 TRBJ2-7 TRBV7-2 NA TGTGCCAGCAGCTTAGTTCAGCGGGGGTACTACGAGCAGTACTTC CASSLVQRGYYEQYF
TRBD2 TRBJ2-3 TRBV7-9 many TGTGCCAGCAGCTCCCCCGGCGGGAGAGGGACAGATACGCAGTATTTT CASSSPGGRGTDTQYF
NA TRBJ2-3 TRBV12-3/TRBV12-4 many TGTGCCAGCAACCGGGACGGGACCCCAGATACGCAGTATTTT CASNRDGTPDTQYF
TRBD2 TRBJ2-3 TRBV20-1 many TGCAGTGCTGGTATAGCGGGGGGGCCGGGTACGCAGTATTTT CSAGIAGGPGTQYF
NA TRBJ2-1 TRBV29-1 many TGCAGCGTTGCGAATATTGAGCAGTTCTTC CSVANIEQFF
NA TRBJ2-7 TRBV6-2/TRBV6-3 many TGTGCCAGCAGCGGGTCCTCCTACGAGCAGTACTTC CASSGSSYEQYF
TRBD1 TRBJ1-5 TRBV7-9 many TGTGCCAGCAGCCGGGAGGGGGCAGGGCGAGGCAATCAGCCCCAGCATTTT CASSREGAGRGNQPQHF
NA TRBJ2-5 TRBV20-1 many TGCAGTGCTAGAGATTTGGAGACCCAGTACTTC CSARDLETQYF
TRBD2 TRBJ2-7 TRBV6-2/TRBV6-3 NA TGTGCCAGCAGTACCCGTTTAGCGGGGAATACCTACGAGCAGTACTTC CASSTRLAGNTYEQYF
NA TRBJ2-1 TRBV29-1 many TGCAGCGCCGACGGGAGGGGGCGACCAGAGGTCCCCAATGAGCAGTTCTTC CSADGRGRPEVPNEQFF
NA TRBJ2-3 TRBV3-1 many TGTGCCAGCAGCCCTTATAACCGACCCACAGATACGCAGTATTTT CASSPYNRPTDTQYF
NA TRBJ1-1 TRBV5-1 few TGCGCCAGCAGCTCACAGGTCACGAACACTGAAGCTTTCTTT CASSSQVTNTEAFF
NA TRBJ2-2 TRBV7-9 NA TGTGCCAGCAGCTCCGACGGGCCCACCGGGGAGCTGTTTTTT CASSSDGPTGELFF
TRBD2 TRBJ2-1 TRBV6-2/TRBV6-3 many TGTGCCAGCAGGCCTTTTATTCTAGCGGGATCCTACAATGAGCAGTTCTTC CASRPFILAGSYNEQFF